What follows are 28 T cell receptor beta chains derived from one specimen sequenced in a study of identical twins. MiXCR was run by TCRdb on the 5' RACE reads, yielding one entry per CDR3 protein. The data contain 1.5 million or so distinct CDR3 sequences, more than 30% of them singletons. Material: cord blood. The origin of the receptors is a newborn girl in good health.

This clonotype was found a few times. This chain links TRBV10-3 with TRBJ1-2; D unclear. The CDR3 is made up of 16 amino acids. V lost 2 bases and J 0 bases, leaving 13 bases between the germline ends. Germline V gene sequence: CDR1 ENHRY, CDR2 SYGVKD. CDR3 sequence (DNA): TGTGCCATCAGTGAGCGGGTAGGCGGAGCTAACTATGGCTACACCTTC. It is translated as CAISERVGGANYGYTF.

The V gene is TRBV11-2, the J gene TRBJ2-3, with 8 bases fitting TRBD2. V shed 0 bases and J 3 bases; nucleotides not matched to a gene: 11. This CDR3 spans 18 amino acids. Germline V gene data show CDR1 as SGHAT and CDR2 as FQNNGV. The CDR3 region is CASSLDVSGTIRTDTQYF. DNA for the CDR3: TGTGCCAGCAGCTTAGACGTTAGCGGGACTATTAGGACAGATACGCAGTATTTT.

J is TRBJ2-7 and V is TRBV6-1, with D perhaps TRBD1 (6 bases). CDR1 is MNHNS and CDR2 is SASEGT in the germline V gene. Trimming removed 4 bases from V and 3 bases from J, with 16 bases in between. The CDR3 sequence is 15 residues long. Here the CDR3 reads CASSATGTNSYEQYF. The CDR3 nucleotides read TGTGCCAGCAGTGCGACCGGGACAAATAGCTACGAGCAGTACTTC.

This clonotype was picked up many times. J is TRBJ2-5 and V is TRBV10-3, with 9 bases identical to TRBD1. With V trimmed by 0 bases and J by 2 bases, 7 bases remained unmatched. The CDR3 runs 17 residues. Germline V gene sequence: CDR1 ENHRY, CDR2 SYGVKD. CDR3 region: CAISESVIGQGQETQYF. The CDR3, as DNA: TGTGCCATCAGTGAGTCAGTCATCGGACAGGGGCAAGAGACCCAGTACTTC.

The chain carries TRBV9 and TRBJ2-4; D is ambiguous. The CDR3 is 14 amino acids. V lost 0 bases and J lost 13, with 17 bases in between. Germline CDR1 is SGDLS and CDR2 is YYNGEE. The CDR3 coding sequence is TGTGCCAGCAGCGTAGGCCGCAGAGACAATGAGCAGTACTTC. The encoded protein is CASSVGRRDNEQYF.

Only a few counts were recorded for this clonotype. Written as DNA, the CDR3 is TGTGCCAGCAGCTTTGCGGGGACGGATCCTAACTATGGCTACACCTTC. Its protein product is CASSFAGTDPNYGYTF. The rearrangement links TRBV11-2 to TRBJ1-2; tentative D call: TRBD1 (5 bases). V lost 3 bases and J lost 0, with 14 bases in between. This CDR3 has 16 amino acids. CDR1 and CDR2 from the germline V gene are SGHAT and FQNNGV.

The CDR3 region has the DNA TGTGCCAGCAGTCCCCTCAATACCGCGAACACCGGGGAGCTGTTTTTT. This gives the protein CASSPLNTANTGELFF. The rearrangement joins TRBV27 to TRBJ2-2; no firm D call. V was shortened by 5 bases and J by 0 bases, with 13 bases between the two germline ends. This CDR3 is built from 16 residues. Germline V gene lookup returns CDR1 MNHEY and CDR2 SMNVEV (reference sequence).

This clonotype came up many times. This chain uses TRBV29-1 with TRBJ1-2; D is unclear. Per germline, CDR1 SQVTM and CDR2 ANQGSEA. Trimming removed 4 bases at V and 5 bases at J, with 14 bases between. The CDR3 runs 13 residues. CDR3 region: CSVAKGDGYGYTF. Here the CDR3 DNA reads TGCAGCGTTGCCAAGGGTGATGGGTATGGCTACACCTTC.

CDR3 in DNA: TGTGCCAGCGCGGGGGTTAACGAAGACTCCTACGAGCAGTACTTC. Translating it yields CASAGVNEDSYEQYF. The chain joins TRBV2 to TRBJ2-7; 7 positions match TRBD2. The V gene end was trimmed by 8 bases and the J gene end by 0 bases; junction bases not matched to a gene: 10. Germline values: CDR1 SNHLY, CDR2 FYNNEI. This CDR3 has 15 amino acids.

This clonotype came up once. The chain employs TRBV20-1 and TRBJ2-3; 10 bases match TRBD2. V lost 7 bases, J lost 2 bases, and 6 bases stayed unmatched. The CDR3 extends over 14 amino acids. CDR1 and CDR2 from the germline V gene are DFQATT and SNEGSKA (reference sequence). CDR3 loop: CSGKRGGFTDTQYF. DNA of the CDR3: TGCAGTGGAAAGCGGGGGGGCTTCACAGATACGCAGTATTTT.

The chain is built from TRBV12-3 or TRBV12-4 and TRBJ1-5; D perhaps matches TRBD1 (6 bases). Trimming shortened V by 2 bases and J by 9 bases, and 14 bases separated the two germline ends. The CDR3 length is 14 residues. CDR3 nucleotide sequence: TGTGCCAGCAGTTTAAAGGGCAGGGGACTGCCCCAGCATTTT. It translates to CASSLKGRGLPQHF.

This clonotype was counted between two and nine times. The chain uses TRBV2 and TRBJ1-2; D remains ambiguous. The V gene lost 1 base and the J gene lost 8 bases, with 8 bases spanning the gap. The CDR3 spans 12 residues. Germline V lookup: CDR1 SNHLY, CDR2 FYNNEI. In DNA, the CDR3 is TGTGCCAGCAGTGAAGGGGAGGGAGGCTACACCTTC. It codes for CASSEGEGGYTF.

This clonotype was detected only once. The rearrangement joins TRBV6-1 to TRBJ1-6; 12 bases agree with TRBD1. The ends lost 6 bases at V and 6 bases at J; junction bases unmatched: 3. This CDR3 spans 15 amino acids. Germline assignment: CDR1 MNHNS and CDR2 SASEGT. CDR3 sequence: CASRGTGGVNSPLHF. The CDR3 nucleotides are TGTGCCAGCAGGGGGACAGGGGGCGTTAATTCACCCCTCCACTTT.

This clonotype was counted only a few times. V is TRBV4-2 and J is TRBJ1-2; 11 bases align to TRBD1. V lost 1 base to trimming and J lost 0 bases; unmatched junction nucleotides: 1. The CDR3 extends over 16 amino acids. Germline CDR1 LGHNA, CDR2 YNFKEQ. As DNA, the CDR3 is TGTGCCAGCAGCCAAGCGGGACAGGGGGCTAACTATGGCTACACCTTC. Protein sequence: CASSQAGQGANYGYTF.

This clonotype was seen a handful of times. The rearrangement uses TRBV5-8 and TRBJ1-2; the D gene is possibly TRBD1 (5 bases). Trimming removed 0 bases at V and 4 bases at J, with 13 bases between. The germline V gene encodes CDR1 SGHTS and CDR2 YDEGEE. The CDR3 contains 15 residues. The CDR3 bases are TGTGCCAGCAGCTTGGGGGTACAGGAACTCTATGGCTACACCTTC. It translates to CASSLGVQELYGYTF.

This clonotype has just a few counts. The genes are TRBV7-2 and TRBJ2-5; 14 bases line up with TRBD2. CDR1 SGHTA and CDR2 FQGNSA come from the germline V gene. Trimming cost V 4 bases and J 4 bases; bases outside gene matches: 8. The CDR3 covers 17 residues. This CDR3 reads CASSSRRTSGGIETQYF. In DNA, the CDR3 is TGTGCCAGCAGCTCTCGAAGGACTAGCGGGGGGATAGAGACCCAGTACTTC.

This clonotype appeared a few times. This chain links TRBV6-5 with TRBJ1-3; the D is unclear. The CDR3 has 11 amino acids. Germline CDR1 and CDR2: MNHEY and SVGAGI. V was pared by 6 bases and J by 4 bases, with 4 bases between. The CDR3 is CASSRGNTIYF. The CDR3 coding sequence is TGTGCCAGCAGCAGGGGAAACACCATATATTTT.

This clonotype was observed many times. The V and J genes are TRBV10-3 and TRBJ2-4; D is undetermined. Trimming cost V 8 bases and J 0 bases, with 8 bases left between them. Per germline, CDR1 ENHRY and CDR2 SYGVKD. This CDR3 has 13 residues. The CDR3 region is CAIASVAKNIQYF. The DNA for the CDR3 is TGTGCCATCGCTAGTGTAGCCAAAAACATTCAGTACTTC.

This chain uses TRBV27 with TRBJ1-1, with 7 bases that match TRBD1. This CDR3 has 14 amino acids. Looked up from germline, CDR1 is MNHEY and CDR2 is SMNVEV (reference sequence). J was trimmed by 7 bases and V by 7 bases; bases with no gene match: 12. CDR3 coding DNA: TGTGCCAGCATAAACCGGGGGAGGGACAGTGAAGCTTTCTTT. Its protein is CASINRGRDSEAFF.

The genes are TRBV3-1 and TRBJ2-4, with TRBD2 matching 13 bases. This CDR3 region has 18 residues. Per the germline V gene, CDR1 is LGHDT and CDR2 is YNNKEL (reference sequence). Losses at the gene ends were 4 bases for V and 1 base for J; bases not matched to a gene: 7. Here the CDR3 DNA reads TGTGCCAGCAGCCGTGCCGGGACTAGCGGGACTGCCAAAAACATTCAGTACTTC. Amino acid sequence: CASSRAGTSGTAKNIQYF. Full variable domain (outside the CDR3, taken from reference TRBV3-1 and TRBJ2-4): DTAVSQTPKYLVTQMGNDKSIKCEQNLGHDTMYWYKQDSKKFLKIMFSYNNKELIINETVPNRFSPKSPDKAHLNLHINSLELGDSAVYFCASSRAGTSGTAKNIQYFGAGTRLSVL.

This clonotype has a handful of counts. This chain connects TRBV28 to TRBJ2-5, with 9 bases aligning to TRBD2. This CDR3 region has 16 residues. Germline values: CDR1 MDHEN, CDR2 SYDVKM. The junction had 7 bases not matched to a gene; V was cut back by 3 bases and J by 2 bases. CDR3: CASSFAGGPKQETQYF. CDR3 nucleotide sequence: TGTGCCAGCAGTTTTGCGGGAGGGCCGAAACAAGAGACCCAGTACTTC.

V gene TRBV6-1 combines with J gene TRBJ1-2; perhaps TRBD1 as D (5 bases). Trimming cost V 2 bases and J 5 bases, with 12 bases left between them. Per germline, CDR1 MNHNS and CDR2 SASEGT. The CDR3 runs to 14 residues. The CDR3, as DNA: TGTGCCAGCAGTGAAATGGGGAAGGGGTATGGCTACACCTTC. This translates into CASSEMGKGYGYTF.

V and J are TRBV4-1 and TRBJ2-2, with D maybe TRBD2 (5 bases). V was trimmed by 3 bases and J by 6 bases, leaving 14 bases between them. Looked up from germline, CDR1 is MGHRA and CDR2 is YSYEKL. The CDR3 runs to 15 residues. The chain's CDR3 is CASSQRAVFAGELFF. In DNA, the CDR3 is TGCGCCAGCAGCCAGCGGGCAGTTTTCGCCGGGGAGCTGTTTTTT.

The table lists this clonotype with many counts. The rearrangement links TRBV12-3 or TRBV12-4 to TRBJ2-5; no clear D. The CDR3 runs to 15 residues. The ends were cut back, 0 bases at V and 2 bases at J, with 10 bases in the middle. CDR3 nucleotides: TGTGCCAGCAGTTTAGCGTCGGGCCCACAAGAGACCCAGTACTTC. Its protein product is CASSLASGPQETQYF.

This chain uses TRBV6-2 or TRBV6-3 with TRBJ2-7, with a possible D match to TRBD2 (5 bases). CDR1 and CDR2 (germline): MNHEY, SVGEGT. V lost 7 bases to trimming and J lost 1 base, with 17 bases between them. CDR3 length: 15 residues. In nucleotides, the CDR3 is TGTGCCAGCACGGGAAACGATATCGGGTCCTACGAGCAGTACTTC. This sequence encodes CASTGNDIGSYEQYF.

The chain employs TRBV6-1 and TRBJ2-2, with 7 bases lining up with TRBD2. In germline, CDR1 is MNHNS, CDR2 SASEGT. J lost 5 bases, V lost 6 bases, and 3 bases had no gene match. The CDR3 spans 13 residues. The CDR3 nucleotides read TGTGCCAGCAGAGAGGGAGGGACCGGGGAGCTGTTTTTT. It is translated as CASREGGTGELFF.

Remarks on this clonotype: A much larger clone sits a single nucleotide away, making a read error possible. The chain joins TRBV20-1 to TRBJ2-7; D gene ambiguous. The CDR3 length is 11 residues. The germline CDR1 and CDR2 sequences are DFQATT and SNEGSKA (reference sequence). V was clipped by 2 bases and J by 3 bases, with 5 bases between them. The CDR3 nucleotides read TGCAGTGCTAGACAGGACTACGAGCAGTACTTC. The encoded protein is CSARQDYEQYF.

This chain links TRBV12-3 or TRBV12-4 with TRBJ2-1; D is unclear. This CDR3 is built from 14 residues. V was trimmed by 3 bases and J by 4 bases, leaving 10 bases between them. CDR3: CASSFSEPYNEQFF. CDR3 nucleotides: TGTGCCAGCAGTTTCTCGGAGCCGTACAATGAGCAGTTCTTC.